These 20 T cell receptor beta chains came from one sample sequenced in a study of CD8 T cells in ankylosing spondylitis. General study points: A motif in TCR beta, a set of under 10 highly homologous variants, appeared characteristic of ankylosing spondylitis blood.

Antigens for these TCRs are unknown. TCRdb fed the 5' RACE reads into MiXCR, producing one record per CDR3 protein. Of 750,000 to 850,000 distinct CDR3 sequences listed, over 9.5% were seen once; the top ten hold 0.51%. The sequenced sample consisted of blood, either unsorted or a sorted T cell fraction (not recorded which). All receptors come from a male donor with ankylosing spondylitis.

The chain carries TRBV10-1 and TRBJ2-2, with unresolved D. Trimming left V 4 bases short and J 6 bases short, with 9 bases between. The germline V gene encodes CDR1 WNHNN and CDR2 SYGVQD (reference sequence). This CDR3 has 13 residues. CDR3 DNA: TGCGCCAGCAGTGCCTCGGTCCCCGGGGAGCTGTTTTTT. Its translation is CASSASVPGELFF.

This clonotype was detected only a few times. The chain couples TRBV6-1 to TRBJ2-3; 12 bases are a match to TRBD2. The trim removed 5 bases at V and 4 bases at J, leaving 7 bases unmatched. This CDR3 is built from 16 residues. Germline V CDR1 and CDR2: MNHNS, SASEGT. The CDR3 coding sequence is TGTGCCAGCAGTCCGCCGACTAGCGGGGGAGCAGATACGCAGTATTTT. It codes for CASSPPTSGGADTQYF.

Ten or more counts support this clonotype. This chain connects TRBV12-3 or TRBV12-4 to TRBJ2-7; 7 nucleotides line up with TRBD2. This CDR3 comprises 14 residues. The V gene end was trimmed by 3 bases and the J gene end by 0 bases; junction bases not matched to a gene: 2. CDR3 sequence: CASSFWGGSYEQYF. The CDR3 region has the DNA TGTGCCAGCAGTTTTTGGGGGGGCTCCTACGAGCAGTACTTC.

The V gene is TRBV27, the J gene TRBJ1-6; D gene unclear. V dropped 0 bases and J dropped 7 bases, with 10 bases sitting between them. The CDR3 has 15 residues. Germline V CDR1 and CDR2: MNHEY, SMNVEV (reference sequence). The CDR3 sequence: CASSLSWGGNSPLHF. The CDR3 DNA reads as TGTGCCAGCAGTTTATCATGGGGAGGCAATTCACCCCTCCACTTT.

This clonotype was found a few times. V gene TRBV15 combines with J gene TRBJ2-1; unclear D gene. V lost 1 base and J lost 6, with 7 bases in between. This CDR3 comprises 13 residues. From germline, CDR1 is LNHNV and CDR2 YYDKDF (reference sequence). CDR3 sequence: CATSRVQRNEQFF. CDR3 DNA: TGTGCCACCAGCAGAGTCCAGCGCAATGAGCAGTTCTTC.

The table lists this clonotype with many counts. The V call is TRBV20-1, the J call TRBJ2-3; TRBD1 agrees at 9 bases. Unmatched junction bases numbered 5, after V lost 5 bases and J lost 2 bases. The CDR3 totals 14 residues. Germline V gene lookup returns CDR1 DFQATT and CDR2 SNEGSKA (reference sequence). Written as DNA, the CDR3 is TGCAGTGCTTTGAACAGGGGGCCCACAGATACGCAGTATTTT. As protein: CSALNRGPTDTQYF.

The CDR3 loop is CASRRIRTGSYSYGYTF. The CDR3 DNA sequence: TGTGCCAGCAGGAGAATCCGGACAGGGTCGTATAGCTATGGCTACACCTTC. This chain uses TRBV6-1 with TRBJ1-2, with 8 positions matching TRBD1. J was trimmed by 4 bases and V by 6 bases; bases with no gene match: 16. The CDR3 has 17 amino acids. Germline-derived CDR1 and CDR2 are MNHNS and SASEGT.

This clonotype has ten or more counts. J is TRBJ2-5 and V is TRBV20-1; no clear D gene. V shed 5 bases and J shed 4 bases, with 8 bases lying between them. Germline V gene data show CDR1 as DFQATT and CDR2 as SNEGSKA (reference sequence). The CDR3 loop spans 11 amino acids. This CDR3 reads CSAPSLETQYF. The CDR3 nucleotides read TGCAGTGCTCCGTCCCTAGAGACCCAGTACTTC.

This clonotype was seen more than once but under ten times. The chain recombines TRBV4-3 with TRBJ2-1, with 7 bases lining up with TRBD2. Looked up from germline, CDR1 is LGHNA and CDR2 is YSLEER. This CDR3 is 15 amino acids long. V was clipped by 7 bases and J by 6 bases; unmatched bases: 12. The CDR3 DNA reads as TGCGCCAGCACACTGACTCTCTCGGGGGGCAATGAGCAGTTCTTC. Protein: CASTLTLSGGNEQFF.

This clonotype was recorded a few times. The V and J genes are TRBV6-1 and TRBJ1-3; unclear D gene. The CDR3 sequence is 14 residues long. Germline CDR1 reads MNHNS; CDR2 reads SASEGT. V lost 8 bases, J lost 2 bases, and 13 bases lay in between. Here the CDR3 DNA reads TGTGCCAGCGTGCTTAGGTTGGCTGGAAACACCATATATTTT. Translation: CASVLRLAGNTIYF.

This clonotype has a count of ten or more. The chain links TRBV29-1 to TRBJ2-3; 11 nucleotides agree with TRBD2. Unmatched junction bases numbered 6, after V lost 5 bases and J lost 2 bases. The CDR3 extends over 15 amino acids. Germline CDR1 and CDR2: SQVTM and ANQGSEA. The CDR3 region has the DNA TGCAGCGTTAGTCTAGCGGGAGGATACACAGATACGCAGTATTTT. Translation gives CSVSLAGGYTDTQYF.

This clonotype came up many times. The chain has TRBV20-1 and TRBJ1-2, with TRBD1 as a possible D gene (6 bases). The V end was cut by 6 bases, the J end by 4 bases, with 18 bases between. Germline loops: CDR1 DFQATT, CDR2 SNEGSKA (reference sequence). The CDR3 runs to 14 residues. The CDR3 DNA sequence: TGCAGTGCCCGGGAGGGGGGCCGGAGCTATGGCTACACCTTC. Its protein is CSAREGGRSYGYTF.

The J gene is TRBJ2-2, the V gene TRBV11-2; 8 positions agree with TRBD2. The CDR3 length is 16 residues. Germline loops: CDR1 SGHAT, CDR2 FQNNGV. The J segment lost 5 bases and the V segment lost 5 bases, leaving 10 bases of the junction unmatched. This CDR3 reads CASSRPGGRVTGELFF. The CDR3 DNA sequence: TGTGCCAGCAGCCGCCCGGGGGGGCGCGTAACCGGGGAGCTGTTTTTT.

This clonotype came up a few times. V is TRBV20-1 and J is TRBJ1-4; D unresolved. Germline-derived CDR1 and CDR2 are DFQATT and SNEGSKA (reference sequence). CDR3 length: 15 residues. V shed 0 bases and J shed 8 bases, with 16 bases lying between them. The CDR3 DNA sequence: TGCAGTGCTAGAGATTATAAGGGTACCATCGAAAAACTGTTTTTT. Residues: CSARDYKGTIEKLFF.

This clonotype was seen more than once but under ten times. This CDR3 reads CSARELATDTQYF. CDR3 DNA: TGCAGTGCTAGAGAACTAGCGACAGATACGCAGTATTTT. The rearrangement uses TRBV20-1 and TRBJ2-3; 7 bases agree with TRBD2. V shed 0 bases, J shed 3 bases, and the junction held 0 bases outside the gene matches. Germline-derived CDR1 and CDR2 are DFQATT and SNEGSKA (reference sequence). This CDR3 spans 13 amino acids.

This clonotype was seen a handful of times. V gene TRBV10-3 combines with J gene TRBJ2-3; D gene ambiguous. Germline-derived CDR1 and CDR2 are ENHRY and SYGVKD. V dropped 0 bases and J dropped 4 bases, with 8 bases sitting between them. The CDR3 sequence is 14 residues long. DNA for the CDR3: TGTGCCATCAGTGAGTCGGTGGCGGCAGATACGCAGTATTTT. This sequence encodes CAISESVAADTQYF.

The chain couples TRBV9 to TRBJ1-4, with D unresolved. The germline V gene encodes CDR1 SGDLS and CDR2 YYNGEE. This CDR3 spans 15 amino acids. Trimming stripped 0 bases from V and 8 bases from J, with 14 bases between. DNA of the CDR3: TGTGCCAGCAGCGTAGCTCCAGGCATGGTCGAAAAACTGTTTTTT. This gives the protein CASSVAPGMVEKLFF.

This chain joins TRBV20-1 and TRBJ2-7, with 9 bases fitting TRBD1. Germline lookup yields CDR1 DFQATT and CDR2 SNEGSKA (reference sequence). The CDR3 consists of 15 residues. The ends lost 6 bases at V and 7 bases at J; junction bases unmatched: 16. This chain's CDR3 is CSALSSTGGMGEQYF. DNA of the CDR3: TGCAGTGCCCTTAGCTCGACAGGGGGAATGGGGGAGCAGTACTTC.

The chain joins TRBV29-1 to TRBJ1-2, with 10 bases lining up with TRBD1. The CDR3 runs 14 residues. The trim removed 4 bases at V and 6 bases at J, leaving 8 bases unmatched. Germline CDR1 and CDR2: SQVTM and ANQGSEA. Here the CDR3 reads CSVGRQGARDGYTF. Here the CDR3 DNA reads TGCAGCGTTGGAAGACAGGGGGCTCGAGATGGCTACACCTTC.

This clonotype has more than one count but fewer than ten. The chain employs TRBV29-1 and TRBJ1-1, with D perhaps matching TRBD1 (5 bases). Trimming pared 6 bases from V and 12 bases from J, leaving 17 bases between. CDR1 SQVTM and CDR2 ANQGSEA come from the germline V gene. The length of the CDR3 is 11 residues. Here the CDR3 reads CSVGGTGTTFF. CDR3 DNA: TGCAGCGTCGGGGGGACGGGAACGACTTTCTTT.